Listed here is a single T cell receptor beta chain. Within the sample, other DNA sequences also encode this same CDR3. The data were obtained in a study of cytomegalovirus exposure and HLA in healthy donors. Study in general: Approximately 85 million unique TCRs from HLA-typed donors were held in an early data release.

Germline CDR1 and CDR2: SGDLS and YYNGEE. The CDR3 spans 15 residues. PCR amplification relied on 60 Vbeta primers (plus 13 Jbeta primers). TCRdb's copy holds only in-frame clones and misses some; the assay was immunoSEQ multiplex PCR. This table holds more than 95,000 clones. The chain joins TRBV9 to TRBJ2-5; 12 bases fit TRBD2. With the DNA end fitting TRBJ2-7 better, the J assignment may be wrong. This receptor was obtained from a man aged 30 to 39 in good health and CMV-seronegative. The sample comprised PBMCs. The DNA of the CDR3 is TGTGCCAGCAGCGTAGGGACTAGCGGGATCTACGAGCAGTACTTC. It is translated as CASSVGTSGIYEQYF.